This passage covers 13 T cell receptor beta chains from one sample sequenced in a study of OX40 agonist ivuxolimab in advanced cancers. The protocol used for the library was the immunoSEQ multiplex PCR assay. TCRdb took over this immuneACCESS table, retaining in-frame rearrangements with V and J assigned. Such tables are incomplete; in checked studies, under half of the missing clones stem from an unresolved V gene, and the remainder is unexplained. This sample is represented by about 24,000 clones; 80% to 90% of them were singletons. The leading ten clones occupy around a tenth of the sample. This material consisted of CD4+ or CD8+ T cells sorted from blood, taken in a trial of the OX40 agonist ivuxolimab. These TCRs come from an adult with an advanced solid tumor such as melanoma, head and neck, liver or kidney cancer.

The chain's CDR3 is CASSWTAAYEQYF. Here the CDR3 DNA reads TGCGCCAGCAGCTGGACAGCGGCCTACGAGCAGTACTTC. The chain recombines TRBV5-1 with TRBJ2-7; D perhaps matches TRBD1 (6 bases). V was clipped by 3 bases and J by 2 bases, with 9 bases between them. CDR1 and CDR2 from the germline V gene are SGHRS and YFSETQ. This CDR3 is 13 amino acids long.

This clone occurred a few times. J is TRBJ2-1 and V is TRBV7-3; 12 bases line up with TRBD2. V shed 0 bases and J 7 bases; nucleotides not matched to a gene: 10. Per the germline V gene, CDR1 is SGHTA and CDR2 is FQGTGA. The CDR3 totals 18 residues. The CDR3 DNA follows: TGTGCCAGCAGCTTAACTCCAGGACTAGCGGGAACGGTTAATGAGCAGTTCTTC. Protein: CASSLTPGLAGTVNEQFF.

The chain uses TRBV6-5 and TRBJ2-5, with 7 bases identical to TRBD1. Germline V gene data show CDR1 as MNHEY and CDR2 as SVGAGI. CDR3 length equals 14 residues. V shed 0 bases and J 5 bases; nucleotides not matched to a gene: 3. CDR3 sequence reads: CASSYSTGRETQYF. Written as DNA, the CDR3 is TGTGCCAGCAGTTACTCGACAGGGCGCGAGACCCAGTACTTC.

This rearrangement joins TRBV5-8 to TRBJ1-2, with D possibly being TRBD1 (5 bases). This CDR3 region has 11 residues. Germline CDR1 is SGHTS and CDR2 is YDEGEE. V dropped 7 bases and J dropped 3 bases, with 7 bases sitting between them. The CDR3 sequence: CASHRHYGYTF. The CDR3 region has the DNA TGTGCCAGCCACAGGCACTATGGCTACACCTTC.

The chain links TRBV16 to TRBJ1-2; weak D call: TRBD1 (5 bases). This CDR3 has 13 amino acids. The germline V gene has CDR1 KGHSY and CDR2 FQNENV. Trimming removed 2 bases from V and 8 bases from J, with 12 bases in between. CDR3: CASSQQGMGGYTF. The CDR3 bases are TGTGCCAGCAGCCAACAGGGCATGGGCGGCTACACCTTC.

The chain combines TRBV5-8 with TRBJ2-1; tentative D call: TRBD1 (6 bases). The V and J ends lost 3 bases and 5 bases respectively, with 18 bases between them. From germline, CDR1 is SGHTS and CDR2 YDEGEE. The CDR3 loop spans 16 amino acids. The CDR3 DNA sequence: TGTGCCAGCAGCTGGCGAACCGGGACAAGGAACAATGAGCAGTTCTTC. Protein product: CASSWRTGTRNNEQFF. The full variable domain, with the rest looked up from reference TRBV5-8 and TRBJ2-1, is EAGVTQSPTHLIKTRGQQATLRCSPISGHTSVYWYQQALGLGLQFLLWYDEGEERNRGNFPPRFSGRQFPNYSSELNVNALELEDSALYLCASSWRTGTRNNEQFFGPGTRLTVL.

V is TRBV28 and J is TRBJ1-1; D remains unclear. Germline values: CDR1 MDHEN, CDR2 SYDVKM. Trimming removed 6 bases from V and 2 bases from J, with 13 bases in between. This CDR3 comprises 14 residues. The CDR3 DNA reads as TGTGCCAGCAGGTCCGGAGGTAGCAACACTGAAGCTTTCTTT. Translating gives CASRSGGSNTEAFF. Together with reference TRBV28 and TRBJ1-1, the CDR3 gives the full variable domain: DVKVTQSSRYLVKRTGEKVFLECVQDMDHENMFWYRQDPGLGLRLIYFSYDVKMKEKGDIPEGYSVSREKKERFSLILESASTNQTSMYLCASRSGGSNTEAFFGQGTRLTVV.

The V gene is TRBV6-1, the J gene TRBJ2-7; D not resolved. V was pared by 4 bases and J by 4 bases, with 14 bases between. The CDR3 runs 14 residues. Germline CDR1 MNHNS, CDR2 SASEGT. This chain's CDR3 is CASSGLTSAYEQYF. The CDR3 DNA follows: TGTGCCAGCAGTGGGCTCACCTCGGCTTACGAGCAGTACTTC.

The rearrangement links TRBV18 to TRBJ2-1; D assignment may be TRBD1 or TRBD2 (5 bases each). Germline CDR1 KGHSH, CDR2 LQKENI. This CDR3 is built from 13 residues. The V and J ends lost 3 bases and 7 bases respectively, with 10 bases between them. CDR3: CASSPGTPNEQFF. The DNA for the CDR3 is TGTGCCAGCTCACCCGGGACCCCGAATGAGCAGTTCTTC.

This CDR3 is CASKGGRERETQYF. The CDR3 DNA reads TGTGCCAGTAAGGGCGGGAGGGAGAGGGAGACCCAGTACTTC. The chain uses TRBV19 and TRBJ2-5; 9 bases fit TRBD2. After removal of 7 bases from V and 5 bases from J, the junction contained 8 bases not matched to a gene. This CDR3 has 14 amino acids. Germline CDR1 LNHDA, CDR2 SQIVND (reference sequence).

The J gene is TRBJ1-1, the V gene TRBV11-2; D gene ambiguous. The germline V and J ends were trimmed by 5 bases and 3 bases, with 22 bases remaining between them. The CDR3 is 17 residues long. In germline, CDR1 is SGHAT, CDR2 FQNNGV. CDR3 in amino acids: CASSPVGAVTLYTEAFF. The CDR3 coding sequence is TGTGCCAGCAGCCCGGTGGGTGCGGTGACGCTTTACACTGAAGCTTTCTTT.

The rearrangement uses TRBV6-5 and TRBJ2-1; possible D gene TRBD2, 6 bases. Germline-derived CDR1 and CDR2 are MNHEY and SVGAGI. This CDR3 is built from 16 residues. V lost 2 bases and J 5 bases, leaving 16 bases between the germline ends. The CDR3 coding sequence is TGTGCCAGCAGTTACCGGGACGGGAGATCCCACAATGAGCAGTTCTTC. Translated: CASSYRDGRSHNEQFF.

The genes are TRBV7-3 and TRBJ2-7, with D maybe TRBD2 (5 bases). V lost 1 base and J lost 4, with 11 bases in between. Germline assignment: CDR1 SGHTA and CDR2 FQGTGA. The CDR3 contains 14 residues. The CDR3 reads CASSLNAGEYEQYF. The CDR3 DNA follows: TGTGCCAGCAGCTTAAATGCTGGGGAGTACGAGCAGTACTTC. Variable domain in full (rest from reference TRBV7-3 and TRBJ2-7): GAGVSQTPSNKVTEKGKYVELRCDPISGHTALYWYRQSLGQGPEFLIYFQGTGAADDSGLPNDRFFAVRPEGSVSTLKIQRTERGDSAVYLCASSLNAGEYEQYFGPGTRLTVT.